Each of the 10 T cell receptor beta chains below was sequenced from the same sample in a study of PD-1 blockade in classical Hodgkin lymphoma (dated by TCRdb to 2018 to 2021). The library was made by the immunoSEQ multiplex PCR assay. As stored in TCRdb, this immuneACCESS dataset retains in-frame rearrangements with V and J assigned. A fraction of the clones does not appear; measured against another copy, unresolved V genes explain less than half of the discrepancy, and the remainder lacks a known reason. This sample comprises tens of thousands of clones, more than 75% of them detected only once. The ten most abundant clones make up approximately 7% of the sample. The intended sense of this specimen's time point label: cycle 4 day 1 (C4D1), after more than 5 weeks of nivolumab. Every trial patient had relapsed after autologous stem cell transplantation, and cohorts A, B and C differed in prior brentuximab vedotin exposure.

The specimen comprised peripheral blood mononuclear cells (PBMCs), sampled before the fourth cycle of nivolumab. The receptors here all came from a human donor with classical Hodgkin lymphoma.

This clone was counted a single time. The chain carries TRBV28 and TRBJ2-6; D is unresolved. The ends were cut back, 3 bases at V and 0 bases at J, with 6 bases in the middle. There are 15 residues in the CDR3. Germline V gene sequence: CDR1 MDHEN, CDR2 SYDVKM. The CDR3 DNA reads TGTGCCAGCAGTTTTTTCGGCTCTGGGGCCAACGTCCTGACTTTC. This encodes CASSFFGSGANVLTF.

V usage is TRBV4-3 and J usage is TRBJ1-1, with D possibly being TRBD1 (5 bases). The CDR3 is 16 amino acids. Germline CDR1 is LGHNA and CDR2 is YSLEER. V was pared by 1 base and J by 2 bases, with 14 bases between. CDR3 sequence: CASSQGTPGRNTEAFF. The CDR3 coding sequence is TGCGCCAGCAGCCAAGGAACGCCGGGGCGAAACACTGAAGCTTTCTTT.

V and J are TRBV6-1 and TRBJ2-1; 9 nucleotides agree with TRBD2. This CDR3 has 15 amino acids. V was clipped by 6 bases and J by 4 bases; unmatched bases: 7. The germline V gene has CDR1 MNHNS and CDR2 SASEGT. The CDR3 loop is CASRILAGTYNEQFF. The CDR3 nucleotides are TGTGCCAGCAGAATACTAGCGGGCACATACAATGAGCAGTTCTTC.

This clone was counted only a few times. The chain joins TRBV9 to TRBJ2-7; no definite D call. CDR3 size: 13 residues. Trimming left V 0 bases short and J 5 bases short, with 9 bases between. From germline, CDR1 is SGDLS and CDR2 YYNGEE. CDR3 in amino acids: CASSVAGLNEQYF. CDR3 nucleotide sequence: TGTGCCAGCAGCGTAGCAGGATTGAACGAGCAGTACTTC.

This chain uses TRBV7-2 with TRBJ1-3, with D unclear. Germline V gene lookup returns CDR1 SGHTA and CDR2 FQGNSA. The CDR3 is 14 residues long. Trimming cost V 1 base and J 2 bases, with 6 bases left between them. The CDR3 protein is CASSLGGTGNTIYF. CDR3 nucleotide sequence: TGTGCCAGCAGCTTAGGGGGTACTGGAAACACCATATATTTT.

This sequence joins TRBV2 and TRBJ2-2; 10 nucleotides match TRBD2. This CDR3 contains 17 residues. Losses at the gene ends were 7 bases for V and 5 bases for J; bases not matched to a gene: 13. Germline V gene data show CDR1 as SNHLY and CDR2 as FYNNEI. The DNA for the CDR3 is TGTGCCAGCACCAAAGAGGCTAGCGGGGGTAGGACCGGGGAGCTGTTTTTT. It encodes CASTKEASGGRTGELFF.

V usage is TRBV5-4 and J usage is TRBJ2-5, with 7 bases that match TRBD1. V shed 0 bases and J 4 bases; nucleotides not matched to a gene: 0. Germline CDR1 is SGHNT and CDR2 is YYREEE (reference sequence). The CDR3 is made up of 13 amino acids. CDR3 sequence reads: CASSLGQGETQYF. The CDR3 DNA reads as TGTGCCAGCAGCTTGGGACAGGGAGAGACCCAGTACTTC.

The chain couples TRBV4-1 to TRBJ2-2; TRBD1 matches at 7 bases. The V gene end was trimmed by 3 bases and the J gene end by 2 bases; junction bases not matched to a gene: 3. From germline, CDR1 is MGHRA and CDR2 YSYEKL. The CDR3 is made up of 15 amino acids. The CDR3 DNA follows: TGCGCCAGCAGCCATCGACAGGGTAACACCGGGGAGCTGTTTTTT. It is translated as CASSHRQGNTGELFF.

Only one count was recorded for this clone. This chain uses TRBV7-8 with TRBJ2-7, with 12 bases identical to TRBD1. V shed 4 bases and J 6 bases; nucleotides not matched to a gene: 4. There are 14 residues in the CDR3. CDR1 is SGHVS and CDR2 is FQNEAQ in the germline V gene. The CDR3: CASSYGTGGLEQYF. The CDR3 coding sequence is TGTGCCAGCAGCTACGGGACAGGGGGCCTCGAGCAGTACTTC.

The chain combines TRBV7-2 with TRBJ1-2; D is uncertain. The CDR3 has 13 amino acids. Germline assignment: CDR1 SGHTA and CDR2 FQGNSA. The V end lost 5 bases, the J end lost 8 bases, and 15 bases lay between the germline ends. For the CDR3, the DNA is TGTGCCAGCAGCCCTCGGCTTGGGAACGGCTACACCTTC. Translated, it gives CASSPRLGNGYTF.